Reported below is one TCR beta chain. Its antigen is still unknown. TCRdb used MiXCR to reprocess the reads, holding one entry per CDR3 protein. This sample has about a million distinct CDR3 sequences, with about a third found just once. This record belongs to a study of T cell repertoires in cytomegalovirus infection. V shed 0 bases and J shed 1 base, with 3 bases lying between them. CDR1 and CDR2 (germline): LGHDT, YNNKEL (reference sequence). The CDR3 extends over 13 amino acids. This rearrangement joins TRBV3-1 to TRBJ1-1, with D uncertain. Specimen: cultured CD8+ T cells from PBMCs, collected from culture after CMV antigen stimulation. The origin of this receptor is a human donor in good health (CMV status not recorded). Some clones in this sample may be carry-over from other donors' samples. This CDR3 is CASSQEWNTEAFF. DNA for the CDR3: TGTGCCAGCAGCCAAGAGTGGAACACTGAAGCTTTCTTT.